These 29 T cell receptor beta chains were all obtained from the same sample, sequenced in a study of cytomegalovirus exposure and HLA in healthy donors. The primer mix had 60 Vbeta and 13 Jbeta primers. Using immunoSEQ multiplex PCR, the repertoire was profiled, and TCRdb retains in-frame clones only, with some absent. This sample yields about 67,000 clones, of which about 77% are seen a single time; about 8.8% belongs to the top ten. The sequenced material came from PBMCs. The receptor set was obtained from a man aged 35-49 years in good health and CMV-seronegative.

Comments on this clone: Other DNA variants within this sample encode the same CDR3. The V and J genes are TRBV19 and TRBJ2-2; TRBD2 matches at 7 bases. In germline, CDR1 is LNHDA, CDR2 SQIVND (reference sequence). The CDR3 runs to 15 residues. The V gene end was trimmed by 5 bases and the J gene end by 7 bases; junction bases not matched to a gene: 10. As DNA, the CDR3 is TGTGCCAGTAGTCCCCGGGAGGTGAGAGGCGGGGAGCTGTTTTTT. Protein sequence: CASSPREVRGGELFF.

J is TRBJ2-5 and V is TRBV13; D is ambiguous. CDR3 length equals 11 residues. Trimming removed 5 bases at V and 3 bases at J, with 4 bases between. Germline CDR1 PRHDT, CDR2 FYEKMQ (reference sequence). The CDR3 bases are TGTGCCAGCAGCGTAAAAGAGACCCAGTACTTC. Encoded protein: CASSVKETQYF. The entire variable domain, with the rest obtained from reference TRBV13 and TRBJ2-5, is as follows: AAGVIQSPRHLIKEKRETATLKCYPIPRHDTVYWYQQGPGQDPQFLISFYEKMQSDKGSIPDRFSAQQFSDYHSELNMSSLELGDSALYFCASSVKETQYFGPGTRLLVL.

The V and J genes are TRBV21-1 and TRBJ2-4; the table's TRBD2 call for D was not verified on the DNA. TRBV21-1 is marked as a pseudogene. CDR3 length: 14 amino acids. The CDR3 DNA reads as TGTGCCAGCAGTCCCACGAGGGGCGGGGACATTCAGTACTTC. It specifies CASSPTRGGDIQYF.

The chain employs TRBV27 and TRBJ2-2, with unresolved D. The germline CDR1 and CDR2 sequences are MNHEY and SMNVEV (reference sequence). With 6 bases removed from V and 1 base from J, the gap between germline ends came to 9 bases. The CDR3 loop spans 14 amino acids. The CDR3 DNA reads TGTGCCAGCAGCTACCTCCAGAACACCGGGGAGCTGTTTTTT. This sequence encodes CASSYLQNTGELFF.

The V call is TRBV6-5, the J call TRBJ2-7; a possible D gene is TRBD1 (5 bases). The V end was cut by 0 bases, the J end by 8 bases, with 5 bases between. The germline gives CDR1 MNHEY, CDR2 SVGAGI. The CDR3 runs 11 residues. CDR3 region: CASSYSGQQYF. The CDR3 nucleotides are TGTGCCAGCAGTTACTCGGGGCAGCAGTACTTC.

This clone was observed a few times. The chain is built from TRBV18 and TRBJ2-5; D may be TRBD2 (6 bases). Per the germline V gene, CDR1 is KGHSH and CDR2 is LQKENI. The CDR3 runs 13 residues. V was cut by 3 bases and J by 1 base, with 6 bases left in between. In nucleotides, the CDR3 is TGTGCCAGCTCACCGGGACTCCAAGAGACCCAGTACTTC. Its protein product is CASSPGLQETQYF. Full variable domain (rest looked up from reference TRBV18 and TRBJ2-5): NAGVMQNPRHLVRRRGQEARLRCSPMKGHSHVYWYRQLPEEGLKFMVYLQKENIIDESGMPKERFSAEFPKEGPSILRIQQVVRGDSAAYFCASSPGLQETQYFGPGTRLLVL.

This clone occurred a few times. J is TRBJ2-2 and V is TRBV5-1; D is undetermined. Germline V gene sequence: CDR1 SGHRS, CDR2 YFSETQ. V dropped 0 bases and J dropped 4 bases, with 10 bases sitting between them. The CDR3 totals 15 residues. The CDR3 nucleotides read TGCGCCAGCAGCTTGGGCCAGGATATCACCGGGGAGCTGTTTTTT. Translated, it gives CASSLGQDITGELFF. The full variable domain, in which reference TRBV5-1 and TRBJ2-2 provide the parts outside the CDR3, is KAGVTQTPRYLIKTRGQQVTLSCSPISGHRSVSWYQQTPGQGLQFLFEYFSETQRNKGNFPGRFSGRQFSNSRSEMNVSTLELGDSALYLCASSLGQDITGELFFGEGSRLTVL.

The chain combines TRBV30 with TRBJ2-7; 9 bases agree with TRBD2. The CDR3 has 15 residues. CDR1 is GTSNPN and CDR2 is SVGIG in the germline V gene (reference sequence). V lost 2 bases to trimming and J lost 1 base; unmatched junction nucleotides: 6. CDR3 coding DNA: TGTGCCTGGAGTACCATTAGCGGGAGTTCCTACGAGCAGTACTTC. Translation: CAWSTISGSSYEQYF.

V usage is TRBV27 and J usage is TRBJ1-5; D gene uncertain. The V end was cut by 6 bases, the J end by 8 bases, with 14 bases between. The germline V gene has CDR1 MNHEY and CDR2 SMNVEV (reference sequence). CDR3 size: 13 residues. CDR3 bases: TGTGCCAGCAGGGGCACCTCCTGGGAGCCCCAGCATTTT. It yields the protein CASRGTSWEPQHF.

This sequence joins TRBV28 and TRBJ2-4; tentative D call: TRBD1 (5 bases). The germline CDR1 and CDR2 sequences are MDHEN and SYDVKM. This CDR3 has 15 amino acids. The germline V and J ends were trimmed by 5 bases and 1 base, with 12 bases remaining between them. The CDR3 sequence: CASSTRVAAKNIQYF. CDR3 DNA: TGTGCCAGCAGTACCAGGGTGGCGGCCAAAAACATTCAGTACTTC.

The chain couples TRBV5-4 to TRBJ2-3; 7 nucleotides match TRBD2. J lost 6 bases, V lost 4 bases, and 5 bases had no gene match. This CDR3 spans 13 amino acids. Germline values: CDR1 SGHNT, CDR2 YYREEE (reference sequence). The CDR3 here is CASSPGTIDTQYF. For the CDR3, the DNA is TGTGCCAGCAGCCCCGGGACTATCGATACGCAGTATTTT.

The gene calls are TRBV5-1 and TRBJ2-1; TRBD2 aligns across 12 bases. The V and J ends lost 0 bases and 9 bases, in that order; junction bases with no gene match: 4. Germline loops: CDR1 SGHRS, CDR2 YFSETQ. This CDR3 contains 15 residues. This CDR3 is CASSLDASGRGEQFF. The CDR3 DNA reads TGCGCCAGCAGCTTGGACGCTAGCGGGAGGGGTGAGCAGTTCTTC.

Only a few counts were recorded for this clone. The chain recombines TRBV5-5 with TRBJ2-7; 8 bases match TRBD1. In germline, CDR1 is SGHKS, CDR2 YYEKEE (reference sequence). Losses at the gene ends were 0 bases for V and 0 bases for J; bases not matched to a gene: 8. The CDR3 has 17 amino acids. This CDR3 reads CASSLAEWTGSSYEQYF. The CDR3, as DNA: TGTGCCAGCAGCTTGGCCGAATGGACAGGGAGCTCCTACGAGCAGTACTTC.

The J gene is TRBJ2-2, the V gene TRBV14, with TRBD1 matching 9 bases. The junction had 8 bases not matched to a gene; V was cut back by 5 bases and J by 1 base. Per germline, CDR1 SGHDN and CDR2 FVKESK. The CDR3 covers 17 residues. The CDR3 spells CASSTWTGAKNTGELFF. The DNA for the CDR3 is TGTGCCAGCAGCACATGGACAGGGGCAAAGAACACCGGGGAGCTGTTTTTT.

The chain uses TRBV18 and TRBJ2-7; maybe TRBD2 (5 bases). The CDR3 contains 17 residues. The ends were cut back, 1 base at V and 0 bases at J, with 16 bases in the middle. Germline loops: CDR1 KGHSH, CDR2 LQKENI. Here the CDR3 reads CASSPRGSEGYSYEQYF. In DNA, the CDR3 is TGTGCCAGCTCACCACGGGGTAGCGAGGGTTACTCCTACGAGCAGTACTTC.

The chain combines TRBV27 with TRBJ2-5, with TRBD2 identical over 11 bases. The CDR3 contains 13 residues. Germline lookup yields CDR1 MNHEY and CDR2 SMNVEV (reference sequence). The ends lost 6 bases at V and 3 bases at J; junction bases unmatched: 0. The CDR3 loop reads CASRLAGEETQYF. In DNA form, the CDR3 reads TGTGCCAGCAGACTAGCGGGAGAAGAGACCCAGTACTTC.

As for this clone: Its ends do not fully match the called genes, so a read error is possible. The DNA of the CDR3 is TGTGTCAGCAGTTACTCCCAGGGAAACTACGAGCAGTACTTC. Protein product: CVSSYSQGNYEQYF. The chain couples TRBV6-6 to TRBJ2-7; a weak D match, TRBD1 (5 bases). The CDR3 extends over 14 amino acids. Germline assignment: CDR1 MNHNY and CDR2 SVGAGI (reference sequence).

This chain links TRBV7-9 with TRBJ2-7, with TRBD1 matching over 7 bases. The CDR3 loop spans 15 amino acids. Trimming cost V 0 bases and J 4 bases; bases outside gene matches: 6. Germline lookup yields CDR1 SEHNR and CDR2 FQNEAQ (reference sequence). DNA of the CDR3: TGTGCCAGCAGCTTAGCGCTGACAGGGTTTTACGAGCAGTACTTC. It is translated as CASSLALTGFYEQYF.

V is TRBV21-1 and J is TRBJ1-2; the tabulated D call, TRBD1, remains unverified against the DNA. TRBV21-1 is listed as a pseudogene. This CDR3 has 14 amino acids. DNA for the CDR3: TGTGCCAGCAGCCTTGAGCGACAGGCCTATGGCTACACCTTC. Translating it yields CASSLERQAYGYTF.

The chain employs TRBV7-6 and TRBJ2-1, with 9 bases matching TRBD2. The CDR3 has 16 amino acids. The germline gives CDR1 SGHVS, CDR2 FNYEAQ. V trimming: 4 bases; J trimming: 6 bases; junction bases outside the gene matches: 10. In DNA, the CDR3 is TGTGCCAGCAGCTCCCCGAGTGGACTAGCGATCAATGAGCAGTTCTTC. Translated: CASSSPSGLAINEQFF.

V usage is TRBV7-9 and J usage is TRBJ1-1; TRBD1 matches 8 bases. This CDR3 spans 13 amino acids. Germline V gives CDR1 SEHNR, CDR2 FQNEAQ (reference sequence). Trimming took 3 bases from V and 5 from J; bases not matched to a gene: 2. The CDR3 spells CASSFRGRTEAFF. The CDR3 DNA reads TGTGCCAGCAGCTTCAGGGGGCGGACTGAAGCTTTCTTT. Drawing the rest from reference TRBV7-9 and TRBJ1-1, the complete variable domain is DTGVSQNPRHKITKRGQNVTFRCDPISEHNRLYWYRQTLGQGPEFLTYFQNEAQLEKSRLLSDRFSAERPKGSFSTLEIQRTEQGDSAMYLCASSFRGRTEAFFGQGTRLTVV.

This clone was seen more than once but under ten times. The chain has TRBV28 and TRBJ2-3, with 10 bases identical to TRBD1. The junction had 6 bases not matched to a gene; V was cut back by 2 bases and J by 13 bases. CDR1 is MDHEN, CDR2 SYDVKM, per germline. The CDR3 sequence is 13 residues long. The CDR3 loop reads CASSLGTGELKYF. In nucleotides, the CDR3 is TGTGCCAGCAGTTTAGGGACAGGGGAACTCAAGTATTTT.

The chain couples TRBV2 to TRBJ2-4; no firm D call. Trimming removed 4 bases from V and 0 bases from J, with 10 bases in between. The CDR3 runs to 15 residues. Looked up from germline, CDR1 is SNHLY and CDR2 is FYNNEI. This chain's CDR3 is CASSVAELAKNIQYF. CDR3 bases: TGTGCCAGCAGTGTAGCAGAACTAGCCAAAAACATTCAGTACTTC.

The chain carries TRBV9 and TRBJ2-1; TRBD2 matches at 10 bases. The CDR3 consists of 19 residues. Germline V lookup: CDR1 SGDLS, CDR2 YYNGEE. V gave up 0 bases and J gave up 4 bases; unmatched junction bases: 13. Written as DNA, the CDR3 is TGTGCCAGCAGCGTAGATGCTAGCGGGAGTAGTCGGCCTTACAATGAGCAGTTCTTC. Its translation is CASSVDASGSSRPYNEQFF.

The CDR3 region is CASSPQAGGTYNEQFF. In DNA, the CDR3 is TGCGCCAGCAGCCCCCAAGCGGGGGGGACCTACAATGAGCAGTTCTTC. The rearrangement joins TRBV5-1 to TRBJ2-1, with 10 bases fitting TRBD2. V was pared by 4 bases and J by 2 bases, with 6 bases of the junction left unmatched. The CDR3 has 16 amino acids. Per germline, CDR1 SGHRS and CDR2 YFSETQ.

The chain uses TRBV12-5 and TRBJ1-1; D perhaps matches TRBD1 (5 bases). Deletions cut 2 bases from V and 6 bases from J, with 13 bases between. Germline V lookup: CDR1 LGHNT, CDR2 FRNRAP. The CDR3 is made up of 14 amino acids. CDR3 sequence: CASGLPPAGSEAFF. Written as DNA, the CDR3 is TGTGCTAGTGGTTTGCCCCCTGCAGGGTCTGAAGCTTTCTTT.

The genes are TRBV9 and TRBJ2-7; 7 nucleotides align to TRBD2. The germline CDR1 and CDR2 sequences are SGDLS and YYNGEE. V was pared by 0 bases and J by 5 bases, with 8 bases of the junction left unmatched. CDR3 size: 15 residues. CDR3: CASSVGGSSGDEQYF. CDR3 DNA sequence: TGTGCCAGCAGCGTAGGGGGGTCTAGCGGCGACGAGCAGTACTTC.

The CDR3: CASSRGLAGRYEQYF. The CDR3 DNA reads as TGTGCCAGTAGTAGGGGACTAGCGGGTCGTTACGAGCAGTACTTC. This sequence joins TRBV19 and TRBJ2-7; 12 bases are a match to TRBD2. Germline CDR1 and CDR2: LNHDA and SQIVND (reference sequence). CDR3 size: 15 residues. Unmatched junction bases numbered 5, after V lost 4 bases and J lost 4 bases.

The chain links TRBV5-1 to TRBJ2-2; D is possibly TRBD1 (6 bases). V gave up 3 bases and J gave up 7 bases, with 7 bases separating them. This CDR3 is 12 amino acids long. Germline assignment: CDR1 SGHRS and CDR2 YFSETQ. In nucleotides, the CDR3 is TGCGCCAGCAGCTCAGGGGACGGGGAGCTGTTTTTT. Encoded protein: CASSSGDGELFF.